The clone carrying this T cell receptor (beta chain) is a singleton in its sample. CDR1 LNHNV and CDR2 YYDKDF come from the germline V gene (reference sequence). With 5 bases clipped from V and 10 bases from J, the junction kept 11 bases outside the gene matches. This CDR3 comprises 15 residues. These data are taken from a study of cytomegalovirus exposure and HLA in healthy donors. The PCR employed 60 Vbeta primers together with 13 Jbeta primers. Measured with immunoSEQ multiplex PCR; TCRdb has only the in-frame clones, and not every one. The sample shows over 110,000 clones, approximately 80% of them seen only once.

Sequenced material: PBMCs. The chain recombines TRBV15 with TRBJ2-1; 10 bases line up with TRBD2. The TCR comes from a male donor in good health and CMV-seronegative. The CDR3 sequence is CATSRARSSGGEQFF. Written as DNA, the CDR3 is TGTGCCACCAGCCGGGCCCGATCTAGCGGGGGCGAGCAGTTCTTC.